This TCR beta chain came from a study of T-cell reconstitution after alpha-beta-depleted transplantation in children. CDR1 is DFQATT and CDR2 is SNEGSKA in the germline V gene (reference sequence). Trimming at V came to 1 base and at J to 8 bases, leaving 14 bases not matched to a gene. The CDR3 is 18 residues long. The table lists this clonotype with a few counts. For TCRbeta, the library was prepared with unique molecular identifiers. One entry per CDR3 protein, called by TCRdb with MiXCR from the PCR reads. The sample carries about 250,000 distinct CDR3 sequences, roughly a quarter recorded once. This specimen was PBMCs, mostly from graft donor cells, taken 360 days after TCRalphabeta/CD19-depleted stem cell transplant. This sequence originates from a female patient between 2 and 15 years old who had a stem cell transplant for congenital amegakaryocytic thrombocytopenia, so the T cells may come from the graft donor. J is TRBJ2-1 and V is TRBV20-1, with 13 bases matching TRBD2. In DNA, the CDR3 is TGCAGTGCTAGAGGACCCTGGCCCGGGACTAGCGGGGTCTATGAGCAGTTCTTC. Amino acid sequence: CSARGPWPGTSGVYEQFF.